One and the same sample provided the 20 T cell receptor beta chains below, sequenced in a study of blood T cell repertoires in COVID-19. Method: immunoSEQ multiplex PCR; TCRdb's copy keeps in-frame clones and lacks some. This table holds roughly 230,000 clones, 65% to 90% found once. The sequenced sample consisted of peripheral blood. These receptors were obtained from a woman between 50 and 59 years old with acute or convalescent COVID-19.

The J gene is TRBJ2-5, the V gene TRBV3-1 (or the pseudogene TRBV3-2), with no clear D. The germline V gene encodes CDR1 LGHDT and CDR2 YNNKEL (reference sequence). This CDR3 spans 14 amino acids. V was clipped by 0 bases and J by 1 base, with 6 bases between them. The CDR3 loop reads CASSQDVAQETQYF. The CDR3 DNA reads as TGTGCCAGCAGCCAAGATGTAGCCCAAGAGACCCAGTACTTC.

This clone was counted a few times. The J gene is TRBJ1-1, the V gene TRBV29-1, with 8 bases lining up with TRBD1. The J segment lost 0 bases and the V segment lost 4 bases, leaving 4 bases of the junction unmatched. The CDR3 is 14 residues long. Per the germline V gene, CDR1 is SQVTM and CDR2 is ANQGSEA. The CDR3 DNA follows: TGCAGCGTTGGGGGGACAGGTTTGAACACTGAAGCTTTCTTT. Translation gives CSVGGTGLNTEAFF.

Only a few counts were recorded for this clone. This chain joins TRBV2 and TRBJ1-1; possibly TRBD1 for D (5 bases). CDR1 and CDR2 from the germline V gene are SNHLY and FYNNEI. V was pared by 10 bases and J by 6 bases, with 18 bases between. The CDR3 contains 13 residues. CDR3 DNA: TGTGCCACGGTCAAAGTTCAGGGTTCTGAAGCTTTCTTT. This sequence encodes CATVKVQGSEAFF.

V usage is TRBV2 and J usage is TRBJ2-7; 7 nucleotides line up with TRBD1. V lost 5 bases to trimming and J lost 7 bases; unmatched junction nucleotides: 14. The CDR3 loop spans 15 amino acids. CDR1 and CDR2 (germline): SNHLY, FYNNEI. Here the CDR3 reads CASSPPGQRSPEQYF. As DNA, the CDR3 is TGTGCCAGCAGTCCTCCGGGACAGCGCTCTCCTGAGCAGTACTTC.

This chain links TRBV15 with TRBJ1-4; a possible D gene is TRBD1 (6 bases). The V and J ends lost 4 bases and 0 bases respectively, with 24 bases between them. This CDR3 is 20 amino acids long. CDR1 is LNHNV and CDR2 is YYDKDF in the germline V gene (reference sequence). CDR3 residues: CATSKQLPATGAATNEKLFF. The CDR3 region has the DNA TGTGCCACCAGCAAGCAACTCCCTGCGACAGGAGCAGCAACTAATGAAAAACTGTTTTTT.

The chain recombines TRBV6-5 with TRBJ2-1; D is ambiguous. The CDR3 length is 13 residues. V dropped 8 bases and J dropped 0 bases, with 8 bases sitting between them. Germline CDR1 reads MNHEY; CDR2 reads SVGAGI. For the CDR3, the DNA is TGTGCCAGCCCAGGTCACTCCTACAATGAGCAGTTCTTC. Translated, it gives CASPGHSYNEQFF.

This rearrangement joins TRBV28 to TRBJ1-1, with 12 bases that match TRBD1. Germline V gene sequence: CDR1 MDHEN, CDR2 SYDVKM. Trimming took 7 bases from V and 1 from J; bases not matched to a gene: 10. The CDR3 sequence is 17 residues long. The CDR3: CASTPWDRGHRNTEAFF. CDR3 bases: TGTGCCAGCACGCCTTGGGACAGGGGGCATAGGAACACTGAAGCTTTCTTT.

This rearrangement joins TRBV5-6 to TRBJ2-7; TRBD2 aligns across 14 bases. The CDR3 runs 16 residues. The ends lost 4 bases at V and 6 bases at J; junction bases unmatched: 9. The germline V gene encodes CDR1 SGHDT and CDR2 YYEEEE. CDR3 sequence reads: CASSGETSGGVFEQYF. CDR3 sequence (DNA): TGTGCCAGCAGCGGCGAGACTAGCGGGGGGGTCTTCGAGCAGTACTTC.

The chain recombines TRBV6-5 with TRBJ2-7; 8 positions match TRBD2. Looked up from germline, CDR1 is MNHEY and CDR2 is SVGAGI. V lost 7 bases and J lost 9; bases outside the gene matches: 11. The CDR3 is 13 residues long. The CDR3 bases are TGTGCCAGCAAAACTAGCGGTACAGCGGGGCAGTACTTC. Its translation is CASKTSGTAGQYF.

The gene calls are TRBV28 and TRBJ2-1; TRBD1 aligns across 7 bases. V shed 5 bases, J shed 8 bases, and the junction held 12 bases outside the gene matches. The CDR3 is made up of 15 amino acids. CDR1 is MDHEN, CDR2 SYDVKM, per germline. This CDR3 is CASSEPAGQGDEQFF. In nucleotides, the CDR3 is TGTGCCAGCAGTGAACCGGCAGGGCAGGGGGATGAGCAGTTCTTC.

This clone was seen a handful of times. This sequence joins TRBV7-8 and TRBJ1-2; TRBD1 aligns across 9 bases. Germline V gives CDR1 SGHVS, CDR2 FQNEAQ. The CDR3 length is 16 residues. V shed 4 bases and J 7 bases; nucleotides not matched to a gene: 13. The CDR3, as DNA: TGTGCCAGCAGCTGGGGGGCGGACAGGGGTCTTGGTGGCTACACCTTC. Translation gives CASSWGADRGLGGYTF. Full variable domain (outside the CDR3, taken from reference TRBV7-8 and TRBJ1-2): GAGVSQSPRYKVAKRGQDVALRCDPISGHVSLFWYQQALGQGPEFLTYFQNEAQLDKSGLPSDRFFAERPEGSVSTLKIQRTQQEDSAVYLCASSWGADRGLGGYTFGSGTRLTVV.

The V gene is TRBV7-2, the J gene TRBJ1-1; TRBD1 might be the D (6 bases). The CDR3 totals 14 residues. V was trimmed by 5 bases and J by 5 bases, leaving 15 bases between them. CDR1 is SGHTA, CDR2 FQGNSA, per germline. The CDR3 nucleotides are TGTGCCAGCAGCCCCTCACAGGGAAGAACTGAAGCTTTCTTT. Protein: CASSPSQGRTEAFF.

The CDR3 protein is CASSNEDDSGSVGSRNEQFF. The CDR3 DNA is TGTGCCAGCAGCAACGAGGATGATAGCGGGAGTGTTGGAAGTCGGAATGAGCAGTTCTTC. The chain is built from TRBV6-4 and TRBJ2-1, with TRBD2 matching over 9 bases. The V and J ends lost 6 bases and 7 bases, in that order; junction bases with no gene match: 25. Germline V CDR1 and CDR2: MRHNA, SNTAGT. The CDR3 length is 20 residues.

CDR3 sequence (DNA): TGTGCCAGCAGTGAGCAGGGATTGGATGAAAAACTGTTTTTT. Translation gives CASSEQGLDEKLFF. The genes are TRBV2 and TRBJ1-4, with D tentatively TRBD1 (5 bases). This CDR3 has 14 residues. V was shortened by 3 bases and J by 6 bases, with 11 bases between the two germline ends. The germline V gene has CDR1 SNHLY and CDR2 FYNNEI.

The chain is built from TRBV5-1 and TRBJ2-1; weak D call: TRBD2 (6 bases). There are 13 residues in the CDR3. CDR1 SGHRS and CDR2 YFSETQ come from the germline V gene. The V end was cut by 4 bases, the J end by 7 bases, with 12 bases between. CDR3 protein: CASSGQRVNEQFF. CDR3 bases: TGCGCCAGCAGCGGTCAGCGGGTGAATGAGCAGTTCTTC.

The V gene is TRBV4-1, the J gene TRBJ1-1; D not certain. The CDR3 runs 12 residues. CDR1 is MGHRA and CDR2 is YSYEKL in the germline V gene. V was cut by 0 bases and J by 10 bases, with 9 bases left in between. For the CDR3, the DNA is TGCGCCAGCAGCCAAGATGGGAGAGTAGCTTTCTTT. It specifies CASSQDGRVAFF.

J is TRBJ2-3 and V is TRBV4-1; no clear D gene. CDR1 is MGHRA and CDR2 is YSYEKL in the germline V gene. The CDR3 extends over 16 amino acids. Trimming left V 0 bases short and J 4 bases short, with 14 bases between. Here the CDR3 reads CASSQDLASRSDTQYF. The CDR3 nucleotides read TGCGCCAGCAGCCAAGATTTGGCATCTCGATCAGATACGCAGTATTTT.

The chain carries TRBV6-5 and TRBJ2-5; D not resolved. CDR1 is MNHEY and CDR2 is SVGAGI in the germline V gene. V dropped 0 bases and J dropped 5 bases, with 7 bases sitting between them. The CDR3 consists of 13 residues. The CDR3 loop is CASSYSPKETQYF. The DNA of the CDR3 is TGTGCCAGCAGTTACTCCCCTAAGGAGACCCAGTACTTC.

V gene TRBV28 combines with J gene TRBJ2-1; D call uncertain. The V gene's germline CDR1 is MDHEN and CDR2 SYDVKM. The CDR3 runs 12 residues. V dropped 3 bases and J dropped 6 bases, with 6 bases sitting between them. The CDR3 loop reads CASSFVGNEQFF. DNA for the CDR3: TGTGCCAGCAGTTTTGTCGGCAATGAGCAGTTCTTC.

This clone was counted between two and nine times. The genes are TRBV3-1 (or the pseudogene TRBV3-2) and TRBJ2-3; D may be TRBD2 (6 bases). V was pared by 5 bases and J by 0 bases, with 12 bases between. From germline, CDR1 is LGHDT and CDR2 YNNKEL (reference sequence). The CDR3 runs to 15 residues. The CDR3 is CASSLWDSSTDTQYF. CDR3 bases: TGTGCCAGCAGCTTGTGGGACTCTAGCACAGATACGCAGTATTTT.